The source of this T cell receptor (beta chain) is a study of TIL therapy for anti-PD-1-resistant metastatic lung cancer (dated by TCRdb to the early 2020s). Context from the whole study: Enrolled patients had a median age of around 50 years (range 38-75) and a median tumor PD-L1 proportion score of less than 7.5%. Most of the cohort had lung adenocarcinoma, a few tumors were EGFR-mutant and two were ALK-rearranged, and half of the patients were current or former smokers. A median non-synonymous tumor mutation burden of approximately 1.4 mutations per megabase was determined across the cohort by whole-exome sequencing. T cell receptor beta sequencing of tumor and peripheral blood was used to follow clonotypes across the tumor, the expanded TIL product and serial blood samples. Summary of the overall study and its limitations: Because the cohort was highly selected, with more treatment-naive, never-smoker and oncogene-addicted patients than is typical, generalizability is limited. The study protocol defined all tumor marker inferences as exploratory. Higher clonality and lower diversity were observed in expanded TIL cultures than in baseline intratumoral T cells (median clonality around 5.9% vs 31%, p < 0.0001). High clonal turnover was observed in TIL culture, with many enriched product clones not detected in the baseline tumor, which suggested clonal contraction rather than faithful expansion.

V and J are truncated by 3 bases and 4 bases respectively, leaving an intervening sequence of 16 bases. As encoded in the germline V gene, CDR1 is SGDLS while CDR2 is YYNGEE. The CDR3, from cysteine to phenylalanine, totals 15 residues. Just CDR3 DNA is preserved here, 45 bases in frame from base 1. The immunoSEQ v3 hsTCRB kit was used to amplify TCR beta CDR3 regions from genomic DNA through bias-controlled multiplex PCR. TCR libraries were sequenced on an Illumina NextSeq 500 to some 1.8 million read pairs for survey level or about 5-6.5 million for deep level. The paper's data handling went like this. V, D and J genes were assigned, non-productive sequences were removed, and clonality was reported by immunoSEQ Analyzer software. Repertoires were compared using productive Simpson clonality and Morisita overlap index of productive TRB rearrangements between infused TIL and blood. TCRdb stores this immuneACCESS table with in-frame sequences only. Part of the clones is absent; in the studies checked, under half of the shortfall reflects unresolved V genes, and no reason is known for the rest. From that table come the V and J calls and clone size; the DNA was used to work out D and trimming. This sample gives approximately 92,000 clones in total; 55% to 75% of them show up just once. The ten largest account for 11% of the sample.

Notes on this clone: What this receptor recognizes is not known. Per-base qualities were not stored, and no clone one base away is much larger.

What the time point label conveys for this sample: pre-treatment sample, taken before nivolumab and TIL therapy. The baseline tumor samples were excised metastases, mostly pleural nodules or supraclavicular lymph nodes, taken from the same resection that was used to grow TIL. Tumors were harvested prior to any PD-1/PD-L1 blockade, after which nivolumab was administered to patients, and lymphodepletion, expanded TIL infusion and IL-2 were given to patients who progressed. Adults with stage 4 NSCLC were enrolled from late 2017 to January 2020 in a dual-center phase I trial. The samples were drawn from an open-label, single-arm phase I trial testing tumor-infiltrating lymphocyte therapy combined with nivolumab in advanced non-small cell lung cancer. Portions of each resected tumor were snap-frozen in liquid nitrogen and were stored at -80 degrees C. Tumor regions of interest were selected on H&E sections using laser-capture macrodissection, ground into about 15 mg aliquots, and extracted using Qiagen Allprep kits.

The chain is made from TRBV9 and TRBJ2-5; the D gene remains uncertain. This clonotype was sampled from a person between 30 and 79 years old with non-small cell lung cancer. This material consisted of tumor tissue, taken at baseline. The CDR3 region has the sequence CASSADVESGETQYF. The DNA sequence follows: TGTGCCAGCAGCGCCGACGTGGAATCAGGAGAGACCCAGTACTTC.